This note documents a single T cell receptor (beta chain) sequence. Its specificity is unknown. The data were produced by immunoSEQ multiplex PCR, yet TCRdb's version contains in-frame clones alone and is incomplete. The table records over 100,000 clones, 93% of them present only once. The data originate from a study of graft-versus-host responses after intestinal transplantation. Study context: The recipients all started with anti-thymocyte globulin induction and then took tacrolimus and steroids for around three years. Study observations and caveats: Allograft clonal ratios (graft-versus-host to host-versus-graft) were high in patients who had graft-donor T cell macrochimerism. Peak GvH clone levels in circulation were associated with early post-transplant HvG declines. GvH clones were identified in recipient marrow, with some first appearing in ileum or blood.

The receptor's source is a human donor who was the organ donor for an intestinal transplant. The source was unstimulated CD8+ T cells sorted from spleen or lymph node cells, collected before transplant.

The CDR3 is CAISGQGKAGELFF. The CDR3 nucleotides are TGTGCCATCAGCGGCCAGGGTAAAGCCGGGGAGCTGTTTTTT. The V and J genes are TRBV10-3 and TRBJ2-2; perhaps TRBD1 as D (5 bases). Germline CDR1 is ENHRY and CDR2 is SYGVKD. The ends were cut back, 6 bases at V and 6 bases at J, with 14 bases in the middle. The CDR3 totals 14 residues.